This is a list of T cell receptor beta chains from one sample in a study of blood T cells in healthy people across ages. A single record per CDR3 protein comes from TCRdb applying MiXCR to the 5' RACE reads. The sample has over 1.5 million distinct CDR3 sequences, roughly 50% seen once. The sequencing sample was made of blood. These receptor sequences come from a woman in her forties in good health. Both conserved end residues are part of each CDR3. D genes are given only for firm matches. Size is omitted from some rows. Given values are once, few, many or a class for expanded clones.

abundance	j_gene	v_gene	d_gene	CDR3aa	CDR3nt
few	TRBJ2-7	TRBV4-2	TRBD1	CASSLTGTAITYEQYF	TGTGCCAGCAGCCTTACCGGGACAGCGATAACCTACGAGCAGTACTTC
.	TRBJ1-2	TRBV2	.	CASSEARGPYYGYTF	TGTGCCAGCAGTGAAGCAAGAGGCCCTTACTATGGCTACACCTTC
.	TRBJ1-2	TRBV10-3	.	CAISESTDLNYGYTF	TGTGCCATCAGTGAGTCGACAGATCTTAACTATGGCTACACCTTC
.	TRBJ2-1	TRBV12-3/TRBV12-4	TRBD1	CASRISDRGLRNEQFF	TGTGCCAGCAGGATTTCGGACAGGGGGCTAAGGAATGAGCAGTTCTTC
few	TRBJ2-7	TRBV6-2/TRBV6-3	.	CASSYRRVKTYEQYF	TGTGCCAGCAGTTACAGGAGAGTGAAGACCTACGAGCAGTACTTC
.	TRBJ2-1	TRBV6-5	TRBD1	CASRPPGQGNEQFF	TGTGCCAGCAGACCCCCGGGACAGGGGAATGAGCAGTTCTTC
.	TRBJ2-2	TRBV15	TRBD1	CATSRVPGQGYAGELFF	TGTGCCACCAGCAGAGTACCGGGACAGGGGTACGCCGGGGAGCTGTTTTTT
few	TRBJ2-4	TRBV12-3/TRBV12-4	TRBD1	CASSSRQGAKNIQYF	TGTGCCAGCAGTTCGCGACAGGGAGCCAAAAACATTCAGTACTTC
.	TRBJ2-7	TRBV20-1	TRBD2	CSASGGSGGAYNEQYF	TGCAGTGCTAGCGGAGGTAGCGGGGGGGCCTACAATGAGCAGTACTTC
.	TRBJ2-1	TRBV7-2	TRBD2	CASSSRTSGGSNEQFF	TGTGCCAGCAGCAGCAGGACTAGCGGGGGGTCCAATGAGCAGTTCTTC
.	TRBJ1-5	TRBV6-2/TRBV6-3	.	CASRRGNQPQHF	TGTGCCAGCAGAAGAGGGAATCAGCCCCAGCATTTT
once	TRBJ2-5	TRBV25-1	.	CASSEAIFPGETQYF	TGTGCCAGCAGTGAAGCCATTTTTCCAGGGGAGACCCAGTACTTC
.	TRBJ1-2	TRBV6-2/TRBV6-3	TRBD1	CASSYTGTVVYGYTF	TGTGCCAGCAGTTACACCGGGACAGTAGTCTATGGCTACACCTTC
few	TRBJ2-5	TRBV9	.	CASSPRDLRETQYF	TGTGCCAGCAGCCCCCGGGATCTAAGGGAGACCCAGTACTTC
few	TRBJ2-7	TRBV28	TRBD1	CASRAAGTGKYEQYF	TGTGCCAGCAGAGCAGCCGGGACAGGGAAGTACGAGCAGTACTTC
few	TRBJ2-4	TRBV7-2	TRBD2	CASSLGTSGGAVAKNIQYF	TGTGCCAGCAGCTTAGGGACTAGCGGGGGGGCCGTAGCCAAAAACATTCAGTACTTC
many	TRBJ2-5	TRBV18	.	CASSLGLQETQYF	TGCGCCAGCAGCTTAGGACTCCAAGAGACCCAGTACTTC